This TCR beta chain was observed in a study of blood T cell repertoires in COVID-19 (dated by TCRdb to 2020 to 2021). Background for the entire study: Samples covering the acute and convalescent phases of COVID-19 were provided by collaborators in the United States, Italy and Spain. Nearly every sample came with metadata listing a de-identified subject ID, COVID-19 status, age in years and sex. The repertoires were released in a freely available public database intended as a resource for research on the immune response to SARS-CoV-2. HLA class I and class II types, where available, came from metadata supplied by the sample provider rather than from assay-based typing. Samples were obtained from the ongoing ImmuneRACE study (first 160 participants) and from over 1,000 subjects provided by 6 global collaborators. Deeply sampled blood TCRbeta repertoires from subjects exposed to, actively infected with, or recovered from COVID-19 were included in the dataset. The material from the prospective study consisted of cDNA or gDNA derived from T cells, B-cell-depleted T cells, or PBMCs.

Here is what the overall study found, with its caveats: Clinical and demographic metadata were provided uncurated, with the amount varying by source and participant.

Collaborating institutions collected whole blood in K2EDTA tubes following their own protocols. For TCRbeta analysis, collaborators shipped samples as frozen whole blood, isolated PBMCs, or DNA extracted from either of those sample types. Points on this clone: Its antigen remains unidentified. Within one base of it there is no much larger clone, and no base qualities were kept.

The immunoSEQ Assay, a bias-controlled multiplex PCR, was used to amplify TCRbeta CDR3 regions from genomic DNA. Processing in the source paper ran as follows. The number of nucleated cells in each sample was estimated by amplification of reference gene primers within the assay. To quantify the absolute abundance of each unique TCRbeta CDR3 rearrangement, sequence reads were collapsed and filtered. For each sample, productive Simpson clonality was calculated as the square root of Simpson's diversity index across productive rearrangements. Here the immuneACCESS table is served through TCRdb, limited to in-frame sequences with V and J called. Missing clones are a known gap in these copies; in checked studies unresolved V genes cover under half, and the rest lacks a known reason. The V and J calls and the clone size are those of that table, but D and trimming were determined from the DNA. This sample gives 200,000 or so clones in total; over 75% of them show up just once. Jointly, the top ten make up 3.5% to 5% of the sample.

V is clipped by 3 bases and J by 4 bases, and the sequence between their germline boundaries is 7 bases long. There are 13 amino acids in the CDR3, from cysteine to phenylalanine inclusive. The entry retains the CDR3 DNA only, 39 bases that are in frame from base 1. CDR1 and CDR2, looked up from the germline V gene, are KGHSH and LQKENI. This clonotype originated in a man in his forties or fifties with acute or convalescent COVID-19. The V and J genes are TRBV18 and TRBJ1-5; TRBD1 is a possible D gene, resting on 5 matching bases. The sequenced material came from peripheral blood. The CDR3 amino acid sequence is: CASSPGLNQPQHF. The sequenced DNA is TGTGCCAGCTCACCGGGACTGAATCAGCCCCAGCATTTT.